These 10 T cell receptor beta chains share one sample of origin, sequenced in a study of neurological immune-mediated disorders. TCRdb re-analysed the 5' RACE reads in MiXCR, keeping a single row per CDR3 protein. The sample has some 77,000 distinct CDR3 sequences, about 9.5% seen once; the top ten hold less than 2%. The sample comprised PBMCs. Receptors originate from a man aged 50-60 years in good health.

This clonotype was counted only a few times. The chain combines TRBV6-2 or TRBV6-3 with TRBJ1-1, with 7 bases that match TRBD1. The J segment lost 4 bases and the V segment lost 6 bases, leaving 14 bases of the junction unmatched. This CDR3 comprises 16 residues. Germline CDR1 is MNHEY and CDR2 is SVGEGT. The CDR3 coding sequence is TGTGCCAGCAGCCCCCTTGCAGGGGGAGAGACCACTGAAGCTTTCTTT. Residues: CASSPLAGGETTEAFF.

This clonotype was detected ten times or more. The rearrangement links TRBV7-2 to TRBJ2-3; 9 bases are shared with TRBD2. The CDR3 contains 14 residues. Germline V gene sequence: CDR1 SGHTA, CDR2 FQGNSA. V shed 8 bases and J 7 bases; nucleotides not matched to a gene: 10. CDR3 nucleotide sequence: TGTGCCAGCGAAGAGGGACTAGCTCCTTATACGCAGTATTTT. Translating gives CASEEGLAPYTQYF.

This clonotype appeared many times. This chain uses TRBV9 with TRBJ1-4; D is possibly TRBD1 (6 bases). The germline V and J ends were trimmed by 4 bases and 4 bases, with 17 bases remaining between them. CDR3 size: 16 residues. Per the germline V gene, CDR1 is SGDLS and CDR2 is YYNGEE. Here the CDR3 DNA reads TGTGCCAGCAGCCGAAGCAACAGGGTTAATAATGAAAAACTGTTTTTT. It specifies CASSRSNRVNNEKLFF.

This clonotype was recorded at least ten times. The chain uses TRBV12-3 or TRBV12-4 and TRBJ2-3; 14 nucleotides match TRBD2. V gave up 6 bases and J gave up 6 bases; unmatched junction bases: 14. The CDR3 loop spans 18 amino acids. The CDR3 spells CASSPRRTSGGPRDTQYF. The CDR3, as DNA: TGTGCCAGCAGCCCTAGGCGGACTAGCGGGGGGCCGAGGGATACGCAGTATTTT.

This clonotype came up many times. This chain connects TRBV6-5 to TRBJ1-6; perhaps TRBD1 as D (6 bases). Germline V gene sequence: CDR1 MNHEY, CDR2 SVGAGI. The length of the CDR3 is 16 residues. V lost 4 bases and J lost 7, with 17 bases in between. CDR3 sequence (DNA): TGTGCCAGCAGTTCAACAGGGCCGGACGCCAATTCACCCCTCCACTTT. Amino acid sequence: CASSSTGPDANSPLHF.

In its sample, this clonotype was seen many times. The rearrangement links TRBV20-1 to TRBJ1-6; 7 positions match TRBD1. Unmatched junction bases numbered 8, after V lost 5 bases and J lost 10 bases. Germline values: CDR1 DFQATT, CDR2 SNEGSKA (reference sequence). This CDR3 comprises 13 residues. The CDR3 region is CSAPTTGWSPLHF. The CDR3 coding sequence is TGCAGTGCTCCGACGACAGGGTGGTCACCCCTCCACTTT.

This clonotype showed up many times. The gene calls are TRBV9 and TRBJ2-7; 10 nucleotides align to TRBD2. The CDR3 spans 15 residues. The trim removed 0 bases at V and 3 bases at J, leaving 3 bases unmatched. Germline CDR1 and CDR2: SGDLS and YYNGEE. CDR3 coding DNA: TGTGCCAGCAGCGTAGTACTAGCGGGAATCTACGAGCAGTACTTC. Amino acids: CASSVVLAGIYEQYF.

This clonotype has ten or more counts. This chain uses TRBV6-2 or TRBV6-3 with TRBJ2-2; TRBD1 matches 9 bases. The CDR3 covers 14 residues. Germline trimming cut 6 bases from V and 5 bases from J; bases unmatched to any gene: 4. Germline assignment: CDR1 MNHEY and CDR2 SVGEGT. DNA for the CDR3: TGTGCCAGCAGGCCAGGACAGGGGACCGGGGAGCTGTTTTTT. It encodes CASRPGQGTGELFF.

The rearrangement joins TRBV30 to TRBJ1-1; 9 nucleotides match TRBD1. This CDR3 comprises 16 residues. The V and J ends lost 1 base and 10 bases, in that order; junction bases with no gene match: 16. Germline V lookup: CDR1 GTSNPN, CDR2 SVGIG (reference sequence). The CDR3 sequence: CAWSAAVSGQGIGAFF. The CDR3 DNA reads TGTGCCTGGAGTGCGGCCGTGAGCGGACAGGGGATTGGAGCTTTCTTT.

The table lists this clonotype with many counts. The chain carries TRBV5-6 and TRBJ2-7; 9 positions match TRBD1. J lost 4 bases, V lost 4 bases, and 15 bases had no gene match. Per germline, CDR1 SGHDT and CDR2 YYEEEE. CDR3 size: 17 residues. The DNA for the CDR3 is TGTGCCAGCAGCCTCGGGACAGGGAGTAGTTCGTCTTACGAGCAGTACTTC. Translating it yields CASSLGTGSSSSYEQYF.